The clone carrying this TCR beta chain was counted at least ten times. Its antigen is not known. These data are taken from a study of Graves' ophthalmopathy and Graves' hyperthyroidism. Study observations and caveats: Clonotypes were expanded in thyroid at above 0.001 frequency, and most also appeared in blood. With just under 71% sensitivity and approximately 73% specificity, the model predicted ophthalmopathy progression.

With 3 bases clipped from V and 4 bases from J, the junction kept 2 bases outside the gene matches. The CDR3 totals 14 residues. From RNA, the CDR3 regions of TCR beta chains were amplified and sequenced. RT-PCR with HTBI primers came first, then second-round multiplex PCR. TCRdb itself ran the multiplex PCR reads through MiXCR, one entry per CDR3 protein. The sample lists fewer than 650,000 distinct CDR3 sequences; approximately 22% were seen once. The clonotype originates from a woman younger than 30 with stable Graves' hyperthyroidism. Some clones in this sample may be carry-over from other donors' samples. The chain links TRBV12-3 or TRBV12-4 to TRBJ1-5, with 8 positions matching TRBD1. Sequencing was carried out using peripheral blood. The CDR3 loop reads CASSFRDRNQPQHF. As DNA, the CDR3 is TGTGCCAGCAGTTTCCGGGACAGGAATCAGCCCCAGCATTTT.